The T cell receptor (beta chain) under discussion was sequenced for a study of chemoradiotherapy in HPV16-positive cancers. About this clone itself: Its cognate antigen is unknown.

Over chemoradiotherapy, repertoires were sampled more than once. The repertoire was sequenced with immunoSEQ multiplex PCR; TCRdb's copy has only in-frame clones and lacks some. Of under 20,000 clones in the sample, approximately 84% were seen once. This CDR3 is built from 14 residues. With 4 bases removed from V and 3 bases from J, the gap between germline ends came to 11 bases. Germline V gene sequence: CDR1 SGHRS, CDR2 YFSETQ. Findings of the study overall: Candidate HPV-specific clones and E7-related TCR motifs grew in tumor during treatment.

The sample in question was blood, obtained from a patient who underwent chemoradiotherapy. This chain connects TRBV5-1 to TRBJ2-4; D may correspond to TRBD1 or TRBD2 (5 bases each). The clonotype originates from a human donor with HPV-associated anogenital cancer. CDR3 nucleotides: TGCGCCAGCAGCGAGGGCCAGGGCAAAAACATTCAGTACTTC. Protein sequence: CASSEGQGKNIQYF.